The rows below give T cell receptor beta chains drawn from one sample of a study of shared clonotypes between healthy human individuals. Sequencing used immunoSEQ multiplex PCR; TCRdb keeps in-frame clones, though not all of them. The data show a few million clones, approximately 92% seen once. The sample comprised naive CD4+ T cells sorted from blood. These receptors originate from a man aged 18-30 years in good health. CDR3s include the opening cysteine and the closing phenylalanine or tryptophan. D genes are given only for firm matches. Clone size is stated in some rows and not others, as once, few, many or a class when expanded.

J: TRBJ1-2; V: TRBV5-1; D: NA; size: NA; length: 16; CDR3: CASSLGPAGANYGYTF; DNA: TGCGCCAGCAGCTTGGGACCTGCAGGAGCTAACTATGGCTACACCTTC
J: TRBJ2-7; V: TRBV11-2; D: NA; size: NA; length: 14; CDR3: CASSLDFEVYEQYF; DNA: TGTGCCAGCAGCTTAGATTTCGAGGTCTACGAGCAGTACTTC
J: TRBJ1-1; V: TRBV5-1; D: NA; size: NA; length: 15; CDR3: CASSFPGTSNTEAFF; DNA: TGCGCCAGCAGTTTTCCAGGGACCTCGAACACTGAAGCTTTCTTT
J: TRBJ1-2; V: TRBV10-3; D: TRBD1; size: once; length: 12; CDR3: CAISSDRVGYTF; DNA: TGTGCCATCAGTTCGGACAGGGTCGGCTACACCTTC
J: TRBJ2-7; V: TRBV7-8; D: TRBD2; size: NA; length: 13; CDR3: CASRLAGGYEQYF; DNA: TGTGCCAGCAGACTAGCGGGAGGATACGAGCAGTACTTC
J: TRBJ2-7; V: TRBV6-6; D: NA; size: NA; length: 16; CDR3: CASRRGLGGEAYEQYF; DNA: TGTGCCAGCAGACGTGGGTTAGGGGGGGAAGCCTACGAGCAGTACTTC
J: TRBJ1-2; V: TRBV11-2; D: TRBD1; size: NA; length: 15; CDR3: CASSSWTGATDGYTF; DNA: TGTGCCAGCAGCTCCTGGACAGGGGCGACGGATGGCTACACCTTC
J: TRBJ1-1; V: TRBV7-6; D: NA; size: NA; length: 13; CDR3: CASSLPGHTEAFF; DNA: TGTGCCAGCAGCTTACCGGGACACACTGAAGCTTTCTTT
J: TRBJ1-6; V: TRBV9; D: NA; size: NA; length: 14; CDR3: CASSVSGDNSPLHF; DNA: TGTGCCAGCAGCGTGAGCGGAGATAATTCACCCCTCCACTTT
J: TRBJ1-2; V: TRBV4-1; D: NA; size: NA; length: 14; CDR3: CASSRAGPERGYTF; DNA: TGCGCCAGCAGCCGAGCCGGGCCAGAAAGGGGCTACACCTTC
J: TRBJ2-3; V: TRBV19; D: NA; size: NA; length: 12; CDR3: CASAGVADTQYF; DNA: TGTGCCAGTGCAGGGGTGGCAGATACGCAGTATTTT
J: TRBJ1-1; V: TRBV5-4; D: TRBD1; size: NA; length: 12; CDR3: CASSLWDSQAFF; DNA: TGTGCCAGCAGCTTGTGGGACAGCCAAGCTTTCTTT
J: TRBJ2-7; V: TRBV6-5; D: NA; size: NA; length: 14; CDR3: CASTSGPSSYEQYF; DNA: TGTGCCAGCACCTCGGGACCGTCGTCCTACGAGCAGTACTTC
J: TRBJ2-7; V: TRBV5-5; D: TRBD2; size: NA; length: 15; CDR3: CASSLAGGNTYEQYF; DNA: TGTGCCAGCAGCCTAGCGGGAGGGAACACCTACGAGCAGTACTTC
J: TRBJ2-3; V: TRBV5-1; D: NA; size: NA; length: 15; CDR3: CASSLAGEGTDTQYF; DNA: TGCGCCAGCAGCTTAGCAGGGGAGGGCACAGATACGCAGTATTTT
J: TRBJ1-5; V: TRBV30; D: NA; size: NA; length: 15; CDR3: CAWSVRGVSNQPQHF; DNA: TGTGCCTGGAGTGTACGGGGGGTTAGCAATCAGCCCCAGCATTTT
J: TRBJ2-1; V: TRBV5-1; D: NA; size: NA; length: 19; CDR3: CASSDPRSLHQRAYNEQFF; DNA: TGCGCCAGCAGCGACCCCCGCAGCTTGCACCAGCGGGCCTACAATGAGCAGTTCTTC
J: TRBJ2-1; V: TRBV6-1; D: TRBD1; size: NA; length: 13; CDR3: CASRDRGWDEQFF; DNA: TGTGCCAGCCGGGACAGGGGTTGGGATGAGCAGTTCTTC
J: TRBJ1-5; V: TRBV28; D: TRBD1; size: NA; length: 20; CDR3: CASSEDRSRLIPYSNQPQHF; DNA: TGTGCCAGCAGCGAGGACAGGAGCCGGCTAATTCCTTATAGCAATCAGCCCCAGCATTTT
J: TRBJ2-2; V: TRBV7-2; D: NA; size: few; length: 13; CDR3: CASSEGYPGELFF; DNA: TGTGCCAGCAGCGAAGGGTATCCCGGGGAGCTGTTTTTT
J: TRBJ2-1; V: TRBV7-9; D: TRBD1; size: NA; length: 15; CDR3: CASSPRQGRNNEQFF; DNA: TGTGCCAGCAGCCCGAGACAGGGGCGCAACAATGAGCAGTTCTTC
J: TRBJ1-3; V: TRBV5-6; D: NA; size: NA; length: 14; CDR3: CASSPSKSGNTIYF; DNA: TGTGCCAGCAGCCCTAGTAAGTCTGGAAACACCATATATTTT
J: TRBJ2-3; V: TRBV7-3; D: NA; size: NA; length: 15; CDR3: CASSLTIGFTDTQYF; DNA: TGTGCCAGCAGCTTAACGATTGGGTTCACAGATACGCAGTATTTT
J: TRBJ1-6; V: TRBV7-2; D: NA; size: few; length: 15; CDR3: CASSSRRGAGSPLHF; DNA: TGTGCCAGCAGCTCCCGTCGAGGGGCTGGGTCACCCCTCCACTTT
J: TRBJ2-2; V: TRBV6-4; D: NA; size: NA; length: 14; CDR3: CASSVDGMAGELFF; DNA: TGTGCCAGCAGTGTAGATGGTATGGCCGGGGAGCTGTTTTTT
J: TRBJ2-7; V: TRBV13; D: NA; size: NA; length: 14; CDR3: CASSLGPHSYEQYF; DNA: TGTGCCAGCAGCTTAGGCCCCCACTCCTACGAGCAGTACTTC
J: TRBJ2-1; V: TRBV7-2; D: TRBD1; size: NA; length: 15; CDR3: CASSLRGQEVNEQFF; DNA: TGTGCCAGCAGCTTACGAGGACAGGAGGTAAATGAGCAGTTCTTC
J: TRBJ2-3; V: TRBV5-1; D: TRBD1; size: NA; length: 15; CDR3: CASSAGTGSTDTQYF; DNA: TGCGCCAGCAGCGCCGGGACAGGATCGACAGATACGCAGTATTTT
J: TRBJ2-7; V: TRBV19; D: NA; size: NA; length: 14; CDR3: CARLRSNREPEQYF; DNA: TGTGCCCGATTAAGATCGAACCGGGAACCAGAGCAGTACTTC
J: TRBJ2-5; V: TRBV10-3; D: NA; size: NA; length: 13; CDR3: CAIRPENQETQYF; DNA: TGTGCCATCAGACCAGAGAACCAAGAGACCCAGTACTTC
J: TRBJ1-5; V: TRBV19; D: NA; size: few; length: 13; CDR3: CASSVWIPGPQHF; DNA: TGTGCCAGTAGTGTCTGGATCCCAGGGCCCCAGCATTTT
J: TRBJ2-5; V: TRBV19; D: NA; size: NA; length: 17; CDR3: CASSIPGWGRRQETQYF; DNA: TGTGCCAGTAGCATCCCCGGTTGGGGGAGGAGGCAAGAGACCCAGTACTTC
J: TRBJ2-7; V: TRBV4-2; D: NA; size: NA; length: 15; CDR3: CASSQDLGQSYEQYF; DNA: TGTGCCAGCAGCCAAGACTTAGGACAGAGCTACGAGCAGTACTTC
J: TRBJ2-4; V: TRBV30; D: NA; size: NA; length: 15; CDR3: CAWSVGGYAKNIQYF; DNA: TGTGCCTGGAGTGTAGGAGGGTACGCCAAAAACATTCAGTACTTC
J: TRBJ1-1; V: TRBV4-1; D: TRBD1; size: NA; length: 16; CDR3: CASSQDNPGGEGRAFF; DNA: TGCGCCAGCAGCCAAGATAACCCAGGGGGTGAGGGGAGAGCTTTCTTT
J: TRBJ1-1; V: TRBV10-3; D: NA; size: NA; length: 14; CDR3: CAIRAEDTNTEAFF; DNA: TGTGCCATCAGGGCAGAGGATACGAACACTGAAGCTTTCTTT
J: TRBJ2-5; V: TRBV29-1; D: TRBD1; size: NA; length: 14; CDR3: CSVRGQPYQETQYF; DNA: TGCAGCGTTAGGGGACAGCCGTACCAAGAGACCCAGTACTTC
J: TRBJ2-1; V: TRBV4-1; D: TRBD2; size: NA; length: 16; CDR3: CASSLDGSGGAYEQFF; DNA: TGCGCCAGCAGCCTAGACGGTAGCGGGGGGGCCTATGAGCAGTTCTTC
J: TRBJ1-5; V: TRBV10-3; D: NA; size: NA; length: 16; CDR3: CAISEFGQNSNQPQHF; DNA: TGTGCCATCAGTGAGTTCGGGCAGAATAGCAATCAGCCCCAGCATTTT
J: TRBJ1-1; V: TRBV19; D: NA; size: NA; length: 13; CDR3: CASSDQLNTEAFF; DNA: TGTGCCAGTAGTGACCAGTTGAACACTGAAGCTTTCTTT
J: TRBJ2-3; V: TRBV5-6; D: TRBD2; size: NA; length: 14; CDR3: CASSYLAGTDTQYF; DNA: TGTGCCAGCAGCTACCTAGCGGGCACAGATACGCAGTATTTT
J: TRBJ2-1; V: TRBV2; D: TRBD2; size: NA; length: 14; CDR3: CASSEGLAGGLEFF; DNA: TGTGCCAGCAGTGAGGGGCTAGCGGGGGGATTAGAGTTCTTC
J: TRBJ1-1; V: TRBV11-3; D: NA; size: NA; length: 15; CDR3: CASSRRDAGRTEAFF; DNA: TGTGCCAGCAGCCGCAGGGACGCAGGACGCACTGAAGCTTTCTTT
J: TRBJ1-6; V: TRBV10-2; D: NA; size: NA; length: 13; CDR3: CAGSRATNSPLHF; DNA: TGCGCCGGCTCCCGAGCTACGAATTCACCCCTCCACTTT
J: TRBJ1-6; V: TRBV7-2; D: TRBD1; size: NA; length: 15; CDR3: CASSLVTGVNSPLHF; DNA: TGTGCCAGCAGCTTAGTAACAGGGGTTAATTCACCCCTCCACTTT
J: TRBJ2-3; V: TRBV30; D: TRBD1; size: NA; length: 12; CDR3: CAWGQGSDTQYF; DNA: TGTGCCTGGGGACAGGGGTCGGATACGCAGTATTTT
J: TRBJ2-7; V: TRBV10-3; D: NA; size: NA; length: 15; CDR3: CAIRIRRRGTYEQYF; DNA: TGTGCCATCCGGATAAGGAGGAGGGGAACCTACGAGCAGTACTTC
J: TRBJ1-1; V: TRBV7-2; D: NA; size: NA; length: 16; CDR3: CASSLARRDGNTEAFF; DNA: TGTGCCAGCAGCTTAGCAAGGAGGGACGGGAACACTGAAGCTTTCTTT